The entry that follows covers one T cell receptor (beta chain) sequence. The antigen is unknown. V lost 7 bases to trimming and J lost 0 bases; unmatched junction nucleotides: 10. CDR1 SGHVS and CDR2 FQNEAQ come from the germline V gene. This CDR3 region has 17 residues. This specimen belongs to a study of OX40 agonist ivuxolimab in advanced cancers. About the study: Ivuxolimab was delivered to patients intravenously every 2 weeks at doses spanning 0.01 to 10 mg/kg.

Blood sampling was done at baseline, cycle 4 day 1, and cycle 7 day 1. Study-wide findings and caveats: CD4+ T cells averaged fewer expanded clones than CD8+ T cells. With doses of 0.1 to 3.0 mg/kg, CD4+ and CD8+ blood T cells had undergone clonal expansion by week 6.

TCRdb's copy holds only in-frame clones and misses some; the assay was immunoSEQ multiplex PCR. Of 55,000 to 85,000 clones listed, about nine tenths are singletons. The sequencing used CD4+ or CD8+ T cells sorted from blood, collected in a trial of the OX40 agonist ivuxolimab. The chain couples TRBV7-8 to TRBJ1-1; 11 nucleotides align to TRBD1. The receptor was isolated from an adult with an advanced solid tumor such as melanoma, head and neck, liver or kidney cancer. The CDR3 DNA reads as TGTGCCAGCACCAAAGGGGGACAGGGGGTCATGAACACTGAAGCTTTCTTT. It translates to CASTKGGQGVMNTEAFF.